This T cell receptor (beta chain) originates from a study of T cell responses to AZD1222 COVID-19 vaccine. Findings and limits, study-wide: A rise in Spike-specific TCR breadth and depth followed two AZD1222 doses.

Sequencing was performed with immunoSEQ multiplex PCR; in TCRdb, only in-frame clones are kept and a portion is missing. The sample records some 110,000 clones, 85% to 90% being singletons. The ends were cut back, 2 bases at V and 4 bases at J, with 18 bases in the middle. Per the germline V gene, CDR1 is SGHRS and CDR2 is YFSETQ. This CDR3 has 16 residues. On this clone itself: Its specificity is unknown.

The specimen comprised peripheral blood, sampled 28 days after the second AZD1222 dose. This receptor was obtained from an adult who received the AZD1222 COVID-19 vaccine. The chain recombines TRBV5-1 with TRBJ2-5, with D perhaps assigned TRBD1 or TRBD2 (5 bases each). The CDR3 loop reads CASSLGVVVGTETQYF. The CDR3 coding sequence is TGCGCCAGCAGCTTAGGTGTAGTAGTGGGGACAGAGACCCAGTACTTC.